A selection of T cell receptor beta chains follows, all from one sample in a study of tumor-infiltrating lymphocytes in glioblastoma multiforme. TCRdb passed the multiplex PCR reads through MiXCR, listing each CDR3 protein once. The profile shows under 35,000 distinct CDR3 sequences, roughly two thirds of them singletons. Sequenced: brain tumor tissue. Receptor source: a male donor with glioblastoma. Both conserved end residues are part of each CDR3. The D gene is left open where the match is weak. The listing skips clone size in some rows; elsewhere it reads once, few, many or a size class.

v_call	clone_size	d_call	j_call	cdr3_nt	cdr3_aa
TRBV20-1	-	-	TRBJ2-1	TGCAGTGCTAGCGAGATAGGGGGATTTCTTGATGAGCAGTTCTTT	CSASEIGGFLDEQFF
TRBV28	-	-	TRBJ2-7	TGTGCCAGCAATGACAGGAGGTTAGCGTACGAGCAATACTTC	CASNDRRLAYEQYF
TRBV29-1	-	-	TRBJ1-4	TGCAGCGCCGTAACAGGATTGAATGCCGAAAAACTGTTTTTT	CSAVTGLNAEKLFF
TRBV7-3	-	TRBD1	TRBJ2-1	TGTGCCAGCAGCAGACGGGACAGGGGTTACAATGAGCAGTTCTTC	CASSRRDRGYNEQFF
TRBV20-1	-	TRBD2	TRBJ2-5	TGCAGTGCTAGACCACTAGCGGGAATCGAGACCCGGTACTTC	CSARPLAGIETRYF
TRBV19	-	TRBD2	TRBJ2-3	TGTGCCAGTAGTACTCGACTAGCGGAGACCACAGATACGCAGTATTTT	CASSTRLAETTDTQYF
TRBV20-1	-	-	TRBJ1-1	TGCAGTGCTATTACGCTGGCAGGGGTATCTAACACTGAAGCTTTCTTT	CSAITLAGVSNTEAFF
TRBV11-2	once	-	TRBJ2-7	TGTGCCAGCAGCTTAGGCTCTAGCATTTACGAGCAGTACTTC	CASSLGSSIYEQYF
TRBV6-5	many	-	TRBJ1-5	TGTGCCAGCAGTCCCGGGACTCCCTATCAGCCCCAGCATTTT	CASSPGTPYQPQHF
TRBV30	-	TRBD1	TRBJ2-7	TGTGCCTGGAGTATAGGCAGGGGGCTGCTCGAGCAGTACTTC	CAWSIGRGLLEQYF
TRBV20-1	-	-	TRBJ2-1	TGCGGTGCTAGGGATTTAGGGGGCTTTCACGGGAGCCGGTACAATGAGCAGTTCTTC	CGARDLGGFHGSRYNEQFF
TRBV10-3	many	-	TRBJ2-6	TGTGCCATCAGTGTTGGGGGCGCGGCATACGTCCTGACTTTC	CAISVGGAAYVLTF